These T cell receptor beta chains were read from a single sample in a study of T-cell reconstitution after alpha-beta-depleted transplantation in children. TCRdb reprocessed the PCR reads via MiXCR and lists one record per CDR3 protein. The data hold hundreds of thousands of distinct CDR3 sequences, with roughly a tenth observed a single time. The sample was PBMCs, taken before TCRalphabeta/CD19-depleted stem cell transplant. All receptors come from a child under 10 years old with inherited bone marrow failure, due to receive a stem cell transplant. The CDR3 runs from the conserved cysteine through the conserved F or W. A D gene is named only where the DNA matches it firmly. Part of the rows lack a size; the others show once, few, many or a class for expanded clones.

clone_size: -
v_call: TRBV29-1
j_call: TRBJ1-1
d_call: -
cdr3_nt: TGCAGCGCCCGGGGGGTGCCACAGCTGGACACTGAAGCTTTCTTT
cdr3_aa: CSARGVPQLDTEAFF

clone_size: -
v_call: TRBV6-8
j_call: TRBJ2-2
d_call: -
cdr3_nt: TGTGCCAGCAGTTGCTCGGGTACTAGTAACACCGGGGAGCTGTTTTTT
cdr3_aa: CASSCSGTSNTGELFF

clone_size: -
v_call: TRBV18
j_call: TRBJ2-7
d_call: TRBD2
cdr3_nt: TGTGCCAGCTCACCCAACCATGGGACTAGCGGGCGGAACCCCCTATACGAGCAGTACTTC
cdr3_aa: CASSPNHGTSGRNPLYEQYF

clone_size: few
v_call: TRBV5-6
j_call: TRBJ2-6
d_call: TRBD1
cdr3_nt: TGTGCCAGCAGCTCCCTCACGGCCGGGACAGGGTTATCCAGGGCCAACGTCCTGACTTTC
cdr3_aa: CASSSLTAGTGLSRANVLTF

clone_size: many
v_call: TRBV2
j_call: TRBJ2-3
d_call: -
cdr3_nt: TGTGCCAGCGGGACCGCGCCTAGCACAGATACGCAGTATTTT
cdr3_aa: CASGTAPSTDTQYF

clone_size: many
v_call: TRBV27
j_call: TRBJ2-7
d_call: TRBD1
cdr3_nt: TGTGCCAGCAGGGACGGGACAGGGGGGCAGTCCTACGAGCAGTACTTC
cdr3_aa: CASRDGTGGQSYEQYF

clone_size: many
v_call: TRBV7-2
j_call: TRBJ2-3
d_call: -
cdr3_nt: TGTGCCAGCAGCTTAGCCGTCACAGATACGCAGTATTTT
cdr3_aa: CASSLAVTDTQYF

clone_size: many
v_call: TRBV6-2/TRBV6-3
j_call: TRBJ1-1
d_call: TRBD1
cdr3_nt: TGTGCCAGCAGTTATTGGTTCGGAAGGAGGGACAGGGGTTTCATGAACACTGAAGCTTTCTTT
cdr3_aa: CASSYWFGRRDRGFMNTEAFF

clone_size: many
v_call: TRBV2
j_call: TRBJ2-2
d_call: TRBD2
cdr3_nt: TGTGCCAGCACTAGGACTAGCGGGAGTGAGGGCACCGGGGAGCTGTTTTTT
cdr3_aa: CASTRTSGSEGTGELFF

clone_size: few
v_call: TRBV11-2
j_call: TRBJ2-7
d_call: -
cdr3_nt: TGTGCCAGCAGCCGCCCTCGGGCAGGGGACTTATTAGGCTCCTACGAGCAGTACTTC
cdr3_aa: CASSRPRAGDLLGSYEQYF

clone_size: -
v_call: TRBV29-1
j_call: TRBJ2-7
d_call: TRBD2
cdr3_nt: TGCAGCGTTGAACTTAGGACTAGCGAATCCTACGAGCAGTACTTC
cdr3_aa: CSVELRTSESYEQYF

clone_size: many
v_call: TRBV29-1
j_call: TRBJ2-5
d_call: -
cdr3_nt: TGCAGCGTCACGGACACCCGGTACCAAGAGACCCAGTACTTC
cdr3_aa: CSVTDTRYQETQYF

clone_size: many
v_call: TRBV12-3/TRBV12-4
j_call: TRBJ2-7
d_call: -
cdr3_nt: TGTGCCAGCAGTCCTAAGGGCTTGGTCGGCGACGAGCAGTACTTC
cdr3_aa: CASSPKGLVGDEQYF

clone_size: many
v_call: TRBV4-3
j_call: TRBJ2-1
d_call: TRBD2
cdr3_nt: TGCGCCAGCAGCCAAGCTTTTGGGGGGAGCGGGGTCTCCTACAATGAGCAGTTCTTC
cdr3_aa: CASSQAFGGSGVSYNEQFF

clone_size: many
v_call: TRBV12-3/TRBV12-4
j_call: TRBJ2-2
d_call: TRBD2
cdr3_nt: TGTGCCAGCAGGCCCGGGACTAGCGGTGTTAACACCGGGGAGCTGTTTTTT
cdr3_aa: CASRPGTSGVNTGELFF

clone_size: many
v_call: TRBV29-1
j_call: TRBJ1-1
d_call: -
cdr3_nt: TGCAGCGCAACACAGACCGGGACGAAATTGGCTTTCTTT
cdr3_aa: CSATQTGTKLAFF

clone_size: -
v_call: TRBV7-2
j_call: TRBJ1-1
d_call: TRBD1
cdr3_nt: TGTGCCAGCAGCTTAGCGGGACAGGGATACACTGAAGCTTTCTTT
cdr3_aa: CASSLAGQGYTEAFF

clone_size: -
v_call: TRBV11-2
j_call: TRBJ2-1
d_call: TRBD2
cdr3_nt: TGTGCCAGCAGCAGGGGACTAGCGGCAACCCAAGGGGAGCAGTTCTTC
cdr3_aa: CASSRGLAATQGEQFF

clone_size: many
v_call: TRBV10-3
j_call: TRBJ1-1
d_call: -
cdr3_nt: TGTGCCATACAGGAGGGAGGGGGCACTGAAGCTTTCTTT
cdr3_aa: CAIQEGGGTEAFF

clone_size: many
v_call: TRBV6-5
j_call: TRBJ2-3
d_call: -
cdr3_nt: TGTGCCAGCAGTTACCAGCGGTTCACAGATACGCAGTATTTT
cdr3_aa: CASSYQRFTDTQYF

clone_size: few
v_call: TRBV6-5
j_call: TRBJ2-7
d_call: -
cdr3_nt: TGTGCCAGCAGTTATTCTGCAGGGGCCCACGAGCAGTACTTC
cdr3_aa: CASSYSAGAHEQYF

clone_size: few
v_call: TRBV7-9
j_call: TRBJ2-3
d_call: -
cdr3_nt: TGTGCCAGCAGGGAACCTACCGCTCGGGCAATGGATTCGTATTTT
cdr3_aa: CASREPTARAMDSYF

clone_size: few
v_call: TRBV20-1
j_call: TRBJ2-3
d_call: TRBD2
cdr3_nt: TGCAGTGCTACCGGGACTAGCGCCACAGATACGCAGTATTTT
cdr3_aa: CSATGTSATDTQYF

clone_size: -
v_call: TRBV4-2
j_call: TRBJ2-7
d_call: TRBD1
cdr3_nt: TGTGCCAGCAGTCATACACCGGGACAGGGATCAGTTGGGCAGTACTTC
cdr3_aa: CASSHTPGQGSVGQYF

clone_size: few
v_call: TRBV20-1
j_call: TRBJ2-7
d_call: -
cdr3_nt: TGCAGTGCTAGAGTCTTCTGGCGGGTCAGGGAATACGAGCAGTACTTC
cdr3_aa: CSARVFWRVREYEQYF

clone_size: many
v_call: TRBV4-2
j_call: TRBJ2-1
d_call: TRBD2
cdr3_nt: TGTGCCAGCAGCCAAGAATGGGTACTAGCGGGAATTTCTATCCCCTACAATGAGCAGTTCTTC
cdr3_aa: CASSQEWVLAGISIPYNEQFF

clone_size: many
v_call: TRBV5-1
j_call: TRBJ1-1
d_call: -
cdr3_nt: TGCGCCAGCAGCTTGATTCCCTCGAACACTGAAGCTTTCTTT
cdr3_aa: CASSLIPSNTEAFF

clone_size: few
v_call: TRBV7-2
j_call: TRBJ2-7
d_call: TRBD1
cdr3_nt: TGTGCCAGCAGCTCTCTAGCCCGGACAGGGGGGTACGAGCAGTACTTC
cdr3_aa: CASSSLARTGGYEQYF

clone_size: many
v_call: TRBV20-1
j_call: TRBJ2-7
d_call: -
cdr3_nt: TGCAGTGCTAGAGTTCCCCGGACTGAAAACTACGAGCAGTACTTC
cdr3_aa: CSARVPRTENYEQYF

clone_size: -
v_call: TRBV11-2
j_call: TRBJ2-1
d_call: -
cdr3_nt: TGTGCCAGCAGCTTAGTAGCGGACCCCTCCTACAATGAGCAGTTCTTC
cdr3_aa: CASSLVADPSYNEQFF

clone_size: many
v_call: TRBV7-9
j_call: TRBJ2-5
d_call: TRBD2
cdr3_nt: TGTGCCAGCAGCTGGGGGGGGCTAGCGGGAGAAGAGACCCAGTACTTC
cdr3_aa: CASSWGGLAGEETQYF

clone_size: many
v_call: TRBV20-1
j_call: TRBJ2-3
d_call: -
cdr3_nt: TGCAGTGCTAGAGACCCCCGGGTCTTCCACACAGATACGCAGTATTTT
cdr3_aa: CSARDPRVFHTDTQYF

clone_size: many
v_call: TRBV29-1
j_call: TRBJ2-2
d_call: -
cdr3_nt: TGCAGCGTTGAGGCGAACACCGGGGAGCTGTTTTTT
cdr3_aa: CSVEANTGELFF

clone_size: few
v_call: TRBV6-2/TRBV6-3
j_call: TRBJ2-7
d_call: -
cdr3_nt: TGTGCCAGCAGCTGGACCTATATCTACGAGCAGTACTTC
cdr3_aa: CASSWTYIYEQYF

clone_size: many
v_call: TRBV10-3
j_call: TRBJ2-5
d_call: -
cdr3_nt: TGTGCCATCAGTTCAGGTTTCCAAGAGACCCAGTACTTC
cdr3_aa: CAISSGFQETQYF

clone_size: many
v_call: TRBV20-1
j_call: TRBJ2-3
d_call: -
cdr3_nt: TGCAGTGCTAGGGGGACCACCAATACGCAGTATTTT
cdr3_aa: CSARGTTNTQYF

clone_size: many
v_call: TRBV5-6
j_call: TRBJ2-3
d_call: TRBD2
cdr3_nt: TGTGCCAGCAGCTTGGGCGGGAGGAGGACAGATACGCAGTATTTT
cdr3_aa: CASSLGGRRTDTQYF

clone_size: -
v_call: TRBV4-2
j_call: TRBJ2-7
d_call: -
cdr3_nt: TGTGCCAGCAGCCAAGATCGCAGTGATACCTACGAGCAGTACTTC
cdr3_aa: CASSQDRSDTYEQYF

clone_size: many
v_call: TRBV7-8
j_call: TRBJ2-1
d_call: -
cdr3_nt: TGTGCCAGCAGCTTAGCAAGTTACAATGAGCAGTTCTTC
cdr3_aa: CASSLASYNEQFF

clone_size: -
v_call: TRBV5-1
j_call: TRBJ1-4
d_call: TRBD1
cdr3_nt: TGCGCCAGCAGCTCTGAACCACAGGGGGCGAATGAAAAACTGTTTTTT
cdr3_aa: CASSSEPQGANEKLFF

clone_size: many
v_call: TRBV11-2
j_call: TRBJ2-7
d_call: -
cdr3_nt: TGTGCCAGCAGCTCGTCGCGCAGTCTCTACGAGCAGTACTTC
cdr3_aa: CASSSSRSLYEQYF

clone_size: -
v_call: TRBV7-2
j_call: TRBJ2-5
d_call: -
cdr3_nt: TGTGCCAGCAGCTTAAATCTGCGCCAAGAGACCCAGTACTTC
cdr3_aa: CASSLNLRQETQYF

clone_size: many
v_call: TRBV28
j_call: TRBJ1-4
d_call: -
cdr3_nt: TGTGCCAGCAGTTTAGGAGGGGTGTATGATGAAAAACTGTTTTTT
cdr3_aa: CASSLGGVYDEKLFF

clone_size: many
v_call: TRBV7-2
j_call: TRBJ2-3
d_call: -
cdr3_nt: TGTGCCAGCAGCACCAGAGGGAGGGGGAGCACAGATACGCAGTATTTT
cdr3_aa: CASSTRGRGSTDTQYF

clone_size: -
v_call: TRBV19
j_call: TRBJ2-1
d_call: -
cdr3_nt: TGTGCCAGTAGTATGGGCAGGGCGGGCAATGAGCAGTTCTTC
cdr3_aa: CASSMGRAGNEQFF

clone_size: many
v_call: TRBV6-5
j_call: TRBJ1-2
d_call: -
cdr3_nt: TGTGCCAGCAGTCCCCGGGACGGAAGGAGCTACACCTTC
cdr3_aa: CASSPRDGRSYTF

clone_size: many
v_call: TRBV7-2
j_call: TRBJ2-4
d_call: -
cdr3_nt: TGTGCCAGCAGCCCGGGCCGAGGTCCCATTCAGTACTTC
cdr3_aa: CASSPGRGPIQYF

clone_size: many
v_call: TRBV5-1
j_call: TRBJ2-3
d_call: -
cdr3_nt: TGCGCCAGCAGCTTGGAACCCGGGATTATCGCAGATACGCAGTATTTT
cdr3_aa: CASSLEPGIIADTQYF

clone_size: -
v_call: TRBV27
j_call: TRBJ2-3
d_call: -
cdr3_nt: TGTGCCAGCAGTAGAAGGACAACAGATACGCAGTATTTT
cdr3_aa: CASSRRTTDTQYF

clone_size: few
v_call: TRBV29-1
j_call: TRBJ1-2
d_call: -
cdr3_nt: TGCAGCGTATGGATGGGGGGCCCCTATGGCTACACCTTC
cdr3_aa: CSVWMGGPYGYTF

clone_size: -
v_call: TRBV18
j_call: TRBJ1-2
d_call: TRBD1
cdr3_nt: TGTGCCAGCTCGGAAGGTACAGGGGGCTATGGCTACACCTTC
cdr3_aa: CASSEGTGGYGYTF

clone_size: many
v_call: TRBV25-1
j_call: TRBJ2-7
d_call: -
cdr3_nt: TGTGCCAGCAGTGGATCCGACCCCTACGAGCAGTACTTC
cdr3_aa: CASSGSDPYEQYF

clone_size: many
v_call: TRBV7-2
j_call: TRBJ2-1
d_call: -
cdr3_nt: TGTGCCAGCAGGAGAGAGGGAAATGAGCAGTTCTTC
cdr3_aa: CASRREGNEQFF

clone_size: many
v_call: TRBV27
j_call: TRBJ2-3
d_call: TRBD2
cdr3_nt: TGTGCCAGCAGTTTACCGGGAGGGGTCACAGATACGCAGTATTTT
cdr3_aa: CASSLPGGVTDTQYF

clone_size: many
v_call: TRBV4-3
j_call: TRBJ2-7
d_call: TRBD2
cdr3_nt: TGCGCCAGCAGCCAACGGAGCGGGAGGCGATACGAGCAGTACTTC
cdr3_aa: CASSQRSGRRYEQYF

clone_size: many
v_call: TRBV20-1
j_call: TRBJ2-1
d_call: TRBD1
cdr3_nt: TGCAGTGCTACGGACCCCGGGACAGGGGTCGATGAGCAGTTCTTC
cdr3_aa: CSATDPGTGVDEQFF